This TCR beta chain was documented in a study of OX40 agonist ivuxolimab in advanced cancers. The CDR3 is 13 amino acids. Trimming pared 7 bases from V and 3 bases from J, leaving 13 bases between. Germline lookup yields CDR1 SQVTM and CDR2 ANQGSEA. Generated by immunoSEQ multiplex PCR, the TCRdb table keeps only in-frame clones and is missing some. The data contain about 96,000 clones, 90% of them singletons. The chain carries TRBV29-1 and TRBJ1-5, with D perhaps TRBD1 (5 bases). Material: CD4+ or CD8+ T cells sorted from blood, obtained in a trial of the OX40 agonist ivuxolimab. The TCR sequence derives from an adult with an advanced solid tumor such as melanoma, head and neck, liver or kidney cancer. CDR3 coding DNA: TGCAGCGCCGGGGTAGGGACCAATCAGCCCCAGCATTTT. This codes for CSAGVGTNQPQHF.